This T cell receptor (beta chain) comes out of a study of T-cell reconstitution after alpha-beta-depleted transplantation in children listed by TCRdb under 2016. Background on the whole study: Using TCR repertoire profiling, the study followed T-cell immune reconstitution in a quantitative way in children after TCRalphabeta/CD19-depleted allogeneic hematopoietic cell transplantation.

In its sample, this clonotype was seen many times. Which antigen it targets is not known. Base quality data are lacking; no much larger clone is found one base away. The library was made by PCR. Sequenced on an Illumina HiSeq 2500. To normalize quantification of the TCRbeta repertoire, the TCR libraries were built with molecular barcoding that relied on unique molecular identifiers. Clones were called with MiXCR by TCRdb after fastp trimmed the public reads at Q25, and only in-frame beta chains were retained. Every entry covers one CDR3 protein and lists the most common genes and DNA from its rows. In this sample the table shows about 98,000 distinct CDR3 sequences, around 22% of which occur a single time. 20% to 25% of the sample goes to the ten largest clones. Relative to germline, V is missing 3 bases and J is missing 7 bases, with 11 bases of the junction outside any gene match. The CDR3 numbers 16 residues from cysteine through phenylalanine. Only the CDR3 region is kept as DNA, spanning 48 bases read in frame from base 1. CDR1 KGHDR and CDR2 SFDVKD are derived from the germline V gene.

In light of the paper, this sample's treatment or condition label describes: allogeneic hematopoietic cell transplantation with graft depleted of TCRalphabeta T cells and CD19 B cells. The children who served as transplant recipients had been given grafts of TCRalphabeta/CD19-depleted allogeneic hematopoietic cells. Overall study outcomes, separate from this receptor: The apparently early alphabetaT-cell count recovery about two months after transplant was reportedly dependent on only several hundred rapidly expanded clones derived from non-depleted graft cells. In some patients, high TCRbeta diversity at day 60 was attributed to recipient T cells and intrathymic progenitors that had survived conditioning. Hyperexpanded clone frequencies declined over subsequent months; after one year, T-cell counts and TCRbeta diversity were mostly attributed to newly produced T cells.

In this chain, TRBV24-1 is recombined with TRBJ2-1; TRBD1 fits 7 bases in the junction. The sample was PBMCs, taken before TCRalphabeta/CD19-depleted stem cell transplant. The receptor was derived from a boy aged 2-15 years with acute lymphoblastic leukemia, due to receive a stem cell transplant. The nucleotides read TGTGCCACCAGTGATCCCACGACAGGGCGGTTGAATGAGCAGTTCTTC. Its protein is CATSDPTTGRLNEQFF.